One T cell receptor (beta chain) is described in this entry. Its antigen is currently unknown. An end of the junction does not agree with germline; a read error may underlie this. The CDR3 is made up of 12 amino acids. A sample-barcoded 5' primer and a J-beta primer mix were used in a second PCR of roughly 7 to 11 cycles. One entry per CDR3 protein, called by TCRdb with MiXCR from the 5' RACE reads. Altogether about 1,600,000 distinct CDR3 sequences are present, 42% being singletons, with the ten largest covering 7.9%. These data belong to a study of blood T cells in healthy people across ages. Study-level results: In these data, TCR beta diversity tracked strongly with naive T cell percentage.

The sequenced sample consisted of blood. V and J are TRBV12-3 or TRBV12-4 and TRBJ2-5; D unresolved. This TCR derives from a woman aged 18-29 years in good health. The CDR3 DNA sequence: TGTGCCAACAGTTTAGGCCCCCTCTGGCAGTACTTC. As protein: CANSLGPLWQYF.